One sample yielded the 27 T cell receptor beta chains listed below, sequenced in a study of T-cell reconstitution after alpha-beta-depleted transplantation in children. Unique molecular identifiers featured in how the TCRbeta library was prepared. TCRdb re-analysed the PCR reads in MiXCR, keeping a single row per CDR3 protein. The profile shows about 510,000 distinct CDR3 sequences, about an eighth of them singletons. Sequenced here: PBMCs, mostly from graft donor cells, sampled 180 days after TCRalphabeta/CD19-depleted stem cell transplant. The receptors shown here come from a female patient younger than 10 who had a stem cell transplant for aplastic anemia, so the T cells may come from the graft donor.

This clonotype was counted a few times. The V and J genes are TRBV28 and TRBJ2-7, with D possibly TRBD1 on 5 matching bases. Germline V CDR1 and CDR2: MDHEN, SYDVKM. V was trimmed by 10 bases and J by 0 bases, leaving 10 bases between them. The CDR3 runs 12 residues. CDR3 in amino acids: CATSGFSYEQYF. CDR3 in DNA: TGTGCCACCTCAGGGTTCTCCTACGAGCAGTACTTC.

In its sample, this clonotype was seen a few times. V and J are TRBV7-2 and TRBJ1-6; D is perhaps TRBD1 (5 bases). The V end lost 1 base, the J end lost 9 bases, and 13 bases lay between the germline ends. CDR1 SGHTA and CDR2 FQGNSA come from the germline V gene. There are 15 residues in the CDR3. The CDR3 nucleotides are TGTGCCAGCAGCTTAGATTCCAGGGTGGTTTCACCCCTCCACTTT. Translated: CASSLDSRVVSPLHF.

The chain has TRBV24-1 and TRBJ2-1; D possibly corresponds to TRBD2 (5 bases). The CDR3 is 15 amino acids. Germline CDR1 reads KGHDR; CDR2 reads SFDVKD. The V end was cut by 2 bases, the J end by 5 bases, with 12 bases between. CDR3 loop: CATSDSRLRDNEQFF. CDR3 in DNA: TGTGCCACCAGTGATTCGAGACTAAGGGACAATGAGCAGTTCTTC.

This clonotype was picked up a small number of times. V usage is TRBV29-1 and J usage is TRBJ2-7, with 7 bases that match TRBD2. CDR1 and CDR2 (germline): SQVTM, ANQGSEA. V shed 3 bases, J shed 2 bases, and the junction held 4 bases outside the gene matches. The CDR3 is 13 amino acids. The CDR3 region is CSVDAAGAYEQYF. The CDR3 nucleotides read TGCAGCGTTGATGCTGCGGGAGCCTACGAGCAGTACTTC.

This clonotype was found a few times. V and J are TRBV4-3 and TRBJ2-3; D possibly matches TRBD1 or TRBD2 (5 bases each). CDR3 size: 14 residues. Germline loops: CDR1 LGHNA, CDR2 YSLEER. Trimming removed 4 bases at V and 3 bases at J, with 11 bases between. The CDR3 loop is CASSRRDQTDTQYF. The DNA for the CDR3 is TGCGCCAGCAGCCGCCGGGACCAAACAGATACGCAGTATTTT.

V is TRBV4-3 and J is TRBJ2-1, with TRBD2 identical over 7 bases. This CDR3 comprises 14 residues. Germline V gene lookup returns CDR1 LGHNA and CDR2 YSLEER. V gave up 1 base and J gave up 8 bases; unmatched junction bases: 5. CDR3 DNA: TGCGCCAGCAGCCAAGGCGGGAGAGTCTATGAGCAGTTCTTC. It yields the protein CASSQGGRVYEQFF.

This rearrangement joins TRBV10-2 to TRBJ2-7; 13 positions agree with TRBD2. The V segment lost 1 base and the J segment 0 bases; nucleotides outside the gene matches: 3. CDR1 and CDR2 (germline): WSHSY, SAAADI. The CDR3 extends over 17 amino acids. CDR3 protein: CASSEWGLAGPSYEQYV. As DNA, the CDR3 is TGCGCCAGCAGTGAGTGGGGACTAGCGGGACCCTCCTACGAGCAGTACGTC.

This clonotype was counted a few times. The V and J genes are TRBV18 and TRBJ2-1; D is possibly TRBD1 (5 bases). V was clipped by 3 bases and J by 4 bases, with 10 bases between them. The CDR3 has 14 residues. The V gene's germline CDR1 is KGHSH and CDR2 LQKENI. CDR3 in amino acids: CASSPGREYNEQFF. The CDR3 nucleotides are TGTGCCAGCTCACCGGGGCGAGAATACAATGAGCAGTTCTTC.

This clonotype was counted many times. V gene TRBV15 combines with J gene TRBJ2-2; D is ambiguous. Between the trimmed V and J ends, which lost 1 base and 1 base, there was a span of 13 bases. Germline lookup yields CDR1 LNHNV and CDR2 YYDKDF (reference sequence). The CDR3 totals 17 residues. Here the CDR3 reads CATSRAMRLLNTGELFF. In DNA form, the CDR3 reads TGTGCCACCAGCAGAGCGATGAGGTTACTGAACACCGGGGAGCTGTTTTTT.

The rearrangement joins TRBV25-1 to TRBJ2-1; TRBD2 matches at 8 bases. Unmatched junction bases numbered 8, after V lost 6 bases and J lost 4 bases. The germline CDR1 and CDR2 sequences are MGHDK and SYGVNS. The CDR3 consists of 15 residues. CDR3 loop: CASRKPGLGYNEQFF. The CDR3 DNA reads TGTGCCAGCAGAAAGCCGGGACTAGGTTACAATGAGCAGTTCTTC.

This chain links TRBV27 with TRBJ2-1; D unresolved. V lost 5 bases, J lost 6 bases, and 8 bases lay in between. The length of the CDR3 is 12 residues. Germline V gene sequence: CDR1 MNHEY, CDR2 SMNVEV (reference sequence). CDR3 nucleotide sequence: TGTGCCAGCAGTCGGCTCTTCAATGAGCAGTTCTTC. Its translation: CASSRLFNEQFF.

This clonotype has just a few counts. The genes are TRBV7-9 and TRBJ2-5; D may be TRBD2 (5 bases). CDR1 and CDR2 from the germline V gene are SEHNR and FQNEAQ (reference sequence). CDR3 length: 14 residues. Trimming cost V 5 bases and J 1 base, with 11 bases left between them. In DNA, the CDR3 is TGTGCCAGCAGCCAGTCGCGGGCCCAAGAGACCCAGTACTTC. This encodes CASSQSRAQETQYF.

This clonotype was observed many times. The gene calls are TRBV7-2 and TRBJ2-1, with 9 bases aligning to TRBD2. This CDR3 has 13 residues. Trimming took 3 bases from V and 10 from J; bases not matched to a gene: 4. Germline-derived CDR1 and CDR2 are SGHTA and FQGNSA. The CDR3, as DNA: TGTGCCAGCAGCTTCGGTCTAGCGGGGGAGCAGTTCTTC. Protein sequence: CASSFGLAGEQFF.

This chain connects TRBV7-8 to TRBJ2-4; 8 bases map to TRBD1. Germline loops: CDR1 SGHVS, CDR2 FQNEAQ. V gave up 5 bases and J gave up 0 bases; unmatched junction bases: 6. This CDR3 region has 16 residues. The CDR3, as DNA: TGTGCCAGCAGCGAGGACAGGGCACTAGCCAAAAACATTCAGTACTTC. Amino acids: CASSEDRALAKNIQYF.

V usage is TRBV7-8 and J usage is TRBJ2-4; 7 positions agree with TRBD1. V was clipped by 5 bases and J by 1 base; unmatched bases: 20. The germline V gene encodes CDR1 SGHVS and CDR2 FQNEAQ. This CDR3 has 20 amino acids. The CDR3 sequence is CASSHQADSQGVGAKNIQYF. The CDR3 DNA reads as TGTGCCAGCAGCCACCAGGCGGATTCCCAGGGGGTCGGGGCCAAAAACATTCAGTACTTC.

This chain joins TRBV20-1 and TRBJ1-1, with D perhaps matching TRBD1 (5 bases). With 0 bases removed from V and 6 bases from J, the gap between germline ends came to 14 bases. The germline gives CDR1 DFQATT, CDR2 SNEGSKA (reference sequence). The CDR3 consists of 14 residues. The chain's CDR3 is CSARDFQGPSEAFF. CDR3 DNA: TGCAGTGCTAGAGATTTTCAGGGCCCCTCTGAAGCTTTCTTT.

This clonotype turned up a few times. As DNA, the CDR3 is TGTGCCAGCAGTTACGAGGGAGTGAGCACAGATACGCAGTATTTT. Translation: CASSYEGVSTDTQYF. The chain employs TRBV28 and TRBJ2-3; maybe TRBD2 (5 bases). V was cut by 4 bases and J by 0 bases, with 11 bases left in between. This CDR3 is 15 amino acids long. Per germline, CDR1 MDHEN and CDR2 SYDVKM.

J is TRBJ2-7 and V is TRBV6-1; D possibly uses TRBD1 or TRBD2 (7 bases each). The CDR3 loop spans 14 amino acids. In germline, CDR1 is MNHNS, CDR2 SASEGT. The V end was cut by 3 bases, the J end by 7 bases, with 16 bases between. This chain's CDR3 is CASSEPHRGGEQYV. The DNA of the CDR3 is TGTGCCAGCAGTGAGCCCCACAGGGGAGGGGAGCAGTACGTC.

The CDR3 sequence: CASSPWSSGTRKNYEQYF. The CDR3 region has the DNA TGTGCCAGCAGCCCCTGGTCTAGCGGGACCAGAAAAAACTACGAGCAGTACTTC. The V and J genes are TRBV14 and TRBJ2-7, with 9 bases identical to TRBD2. V lost 4 bases to trimming and J lost 3 bases; unmatched junction nucleotides: 16. The CDR3 length is 18 residues. CDR1 and CDR2 (germline): SGHDN, FVKESK.

The rearrangement links TRBV19 to TRBJ1-5, with unresolved D. V lost 3 bases and J 0 bases, leaving 9 bases between the germline ends. The CDR3 has 15 residues. The germline V gene encodes CDR1 LNHDA and CDR2 SQIVND (reference sequence). The chain's CDR3 is CASSISPASNQPQHF. The CDR3 coding sequence is TGTGCCAGTAGTATCTCCCCTGCTAGCAATCAGCCCCAGCATTTT.

V is TRBV4-2 and J is TRBJ2-2; 10 nucleotides agree with TRBD1. CDR1 is LGHNA, CDR2 YNFKEQ, per germline. Germline trimming cut 4 bases from V and 3 bases from J; bases unmatched to any gene: 5. This CDR3 contains 16 residues. The CDR3 region is CASSRPGQGYTGELFF. In DNA, the CDR3 is TGTGCCAGCAGCCGACCGGGACAGGGGTACACCGGGGAGCTGTTTTTT.

This clonotype was recorded a few times. This chain links TRBV6-1 with TRBJ1-6; 11 positions match TRBD1. The germline V gene encodes CDR1 MNHNS and CDR2 SASEGT. The CDR3 spans 15 residues. Trimming at V came to 2 bases and at J to 12 bases, leaving 6 bases not matched to a gene. The CDR3 DNA reads as TGTGCCAGCAGTGAACCCGGACAGGGGGCGTTACCCCTCCACTTT. It is translated as CASSEPGQGALPLHF.

This clonotype was seen repeatedly, ten times or more. The chain combines TRBV7-3 with TRBJ2-1; the D gene is possibly TRBD2 (6 bases). Trimming removed 1 base at V and 8 bases at J, with 15 bases between. Germline V gives CDR1 SGHTA, CDR2 FQGTGA. The CDR3 consists of 15 residues. In DNA, the CDR3 is TGTGCCAGCAGCTTAAGTCCGACTAGTTTCCATGAGCAGTTCTTC. It codes for CASSLSPTSFHEQFF. Full variable domain (outside the CDR3, taken from reference TRBV7-3 and TRBJ2-1): GAGVSQTPSNKVTEKGKYVELRCDPISGHTALYWYRQSLGQGPEFLIYFQGTGAADDSGLPNDRFFAVRPEGSVSTLKIQRTERGDSAVYLCASSLSPTSFHEQFFGPGTRLTVL.

This clonotype was recorded a few times. V and J are TRBV6-2 or TRBV6-3 and TRBJ1-2; 8 bases match TRBD1. J gave up 4 bases and V 4 bases, and 8 bases lay outside the gene matches. The CDR3 has 15 amino acids. CDR1 and CDR2 from the germline V gene are MNHEY and SVGEGT. CDR3 in amino acids: CASSSPGTGLYGYTF. The CDR3, as DNA: TGTGCCAGCAGTTCTCCCGGGACAGGCCTCTATGGCTACACCTTC.

Remarks on this clonotype: A read error may produce the germline difference seen at one junction end. The rearrangement joins TRBV6-2 or TRBV6-3 to TRBJ2-1; weak D call: TRBD2 (5 bases). The CDR3 spans 17 residues. The V gene's germline CDR1 is MNHEY and CDR2 SVGEGT. For the CDR3, the DNA is TGTGCCAGCAGTTTCCTCGAAACTAGTAATTTTGATAATGAGCGGTTCTTC. It specifies CASSFLETSNFDNERFF.

The chain couples TRBV7-2 to TRBJ1-2, with 7 bases that match TRBD1. The CDR3 is 14 amino acids. V gave up 2 bases and J gave up 8 bases; unmatched junction bases: 8. Germline-derived CDR1 and CDR2 are SGHTA and FQGNSA. The CDR3 DNA sequence: TGTGCCAGCAGCTTAATGGGACAGAGATGGGGCTACACCTTC. Translated: CASSLMGQRWGYTF. The full variable domain, completed using reference TRBV7-2 and TRBJ1-2, is GAGVSQSPSNKVTEKGKDVELRCDPISGHTALYWYRQSLGQGLEFLIYFQGNSAPDKSGLPSDRFSAERTGGSVSTLTIQRTQQEDSAVYLCASSLMGQRWGYTFGSGTRLTVV.

The chain recombines TRBV7-2 with TRBJ2-4, with a possible D match to TRBD2 (5 bases). The CDR3 extends over 14 amino acids. Per the germline V gene, CDR1 is SGHTA and CDR2 is FQGNSA. Trimming shortened V by 1 base and J by 8 bases, and 12 bases separated the two germline ends. CDR3 residues: CASSLERGADIQYF. The CDR3 DNA sequence: TGTGCCAGCAGCTTAGAACGGGGTGCGGACATTCAGTACTTC.